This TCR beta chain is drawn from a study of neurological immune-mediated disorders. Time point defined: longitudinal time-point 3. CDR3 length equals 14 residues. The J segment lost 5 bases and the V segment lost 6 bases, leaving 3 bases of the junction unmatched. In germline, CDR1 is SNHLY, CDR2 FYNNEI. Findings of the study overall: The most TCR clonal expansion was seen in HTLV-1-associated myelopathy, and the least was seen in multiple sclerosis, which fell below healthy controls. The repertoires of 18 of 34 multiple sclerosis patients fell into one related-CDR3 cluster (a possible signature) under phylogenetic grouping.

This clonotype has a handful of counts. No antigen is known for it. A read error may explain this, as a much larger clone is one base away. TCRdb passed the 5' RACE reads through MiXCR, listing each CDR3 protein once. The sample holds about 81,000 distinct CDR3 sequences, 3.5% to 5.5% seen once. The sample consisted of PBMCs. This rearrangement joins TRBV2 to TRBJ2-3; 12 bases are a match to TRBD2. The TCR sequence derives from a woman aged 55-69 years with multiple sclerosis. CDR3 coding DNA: TGTGCCAGCAGCCTAGCGGGGGGGAAAGATACGCAGTATTTT. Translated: CASSLAGGKDTQYF.